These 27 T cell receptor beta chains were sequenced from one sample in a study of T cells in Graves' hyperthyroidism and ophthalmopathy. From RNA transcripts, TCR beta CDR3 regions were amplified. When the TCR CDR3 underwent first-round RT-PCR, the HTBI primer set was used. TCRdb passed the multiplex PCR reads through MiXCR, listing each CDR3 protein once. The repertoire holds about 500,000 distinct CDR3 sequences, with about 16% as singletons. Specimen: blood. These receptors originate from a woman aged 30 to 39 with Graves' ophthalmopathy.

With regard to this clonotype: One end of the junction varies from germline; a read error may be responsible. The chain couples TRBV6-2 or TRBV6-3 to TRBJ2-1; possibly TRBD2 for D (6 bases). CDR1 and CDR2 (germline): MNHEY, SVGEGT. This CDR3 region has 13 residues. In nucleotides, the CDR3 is TGTGCCAGCTGGGGGGACTCCTTCAATGAGCAGTTCTTC. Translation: CASWGDSFNEQFF.

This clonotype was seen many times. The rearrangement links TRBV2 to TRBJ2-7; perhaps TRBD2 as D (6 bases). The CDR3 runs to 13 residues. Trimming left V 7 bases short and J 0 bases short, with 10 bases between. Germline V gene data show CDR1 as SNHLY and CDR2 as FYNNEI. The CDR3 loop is CASNRRVSYEQYF. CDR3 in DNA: TGTGCCAGCAACAGGAGGGTCTCCTACGAGCAGTACTTC.

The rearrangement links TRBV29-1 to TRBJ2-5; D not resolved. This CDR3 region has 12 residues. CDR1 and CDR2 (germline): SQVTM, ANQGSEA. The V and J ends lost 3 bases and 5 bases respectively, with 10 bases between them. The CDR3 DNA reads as TGCAGCGTTGAGGCCCATTTGGAGACCCAGTACTTC. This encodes CSVEAHLETQYF.

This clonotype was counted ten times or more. DNA for the CDR3: TGTGCCAGCAGTTTAAGACTGGGAAGGGGCTACACCTTC. Translation gives CASSLRLGRGYTF. The chain has TRBV28 and TRBJ1-2; D gene unclear. The germline V and J ends were trimmed by 2 bases and 8 bases, with 12 bases remaining between them. This CDR3 region has 13 residues. Germline CDR1 and CDR2: MDHEN and SYDVKM.

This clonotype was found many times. CDR3: CASIFGQEGTDTQYF. Written as DNA, the CDR3 is TGTGCCAGCATTTTCGGACAGGAGGGCACAGATACGCAGTATTTT. The chain carries TRBV2 and TRBJ2-3, with 7 bases fitting TRBD1. V lost 7 bases and J lost 1; bases outside the gene matches: 8. Germline assignment: CDR1 SNHLY and CDR2 FYNNEI. The CDR3 extends over 15 amino acids.

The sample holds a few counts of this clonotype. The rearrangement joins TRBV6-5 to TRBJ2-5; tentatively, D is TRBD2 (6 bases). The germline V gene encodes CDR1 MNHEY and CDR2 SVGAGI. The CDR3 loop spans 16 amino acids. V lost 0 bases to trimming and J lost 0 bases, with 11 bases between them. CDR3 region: CASSYSGGFNQETQYF. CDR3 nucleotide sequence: TGTGCCAGCAGTTACTCTGGAGGGTTCAACCAAGAGACCCAGTACTTC.

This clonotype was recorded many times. Here the CDR3 DNA reads TGTGCCAGCAGTGAAGGACCCGGGGAGCTGTTTTTT. The encoded protein is CASSEGPGELFF. The chain has TRBV2 and TRBJ2-2; D gene unclear. V was pared by 1 base and J by 6 bases, with 3 bases between. Germline values: CDR1 SNHLY, CDR2 FYNNEI. The CDR3 has 12 amino acids.

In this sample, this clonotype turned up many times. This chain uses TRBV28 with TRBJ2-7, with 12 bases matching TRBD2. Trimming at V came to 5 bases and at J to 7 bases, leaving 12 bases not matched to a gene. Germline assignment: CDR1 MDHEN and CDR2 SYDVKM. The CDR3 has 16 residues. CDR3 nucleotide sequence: TGTGCCAGCAGTACCCGACTAGCGGGAGAGGACTGGGAGCAGTACTTC. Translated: CASSTRLAGEDWEQYF.

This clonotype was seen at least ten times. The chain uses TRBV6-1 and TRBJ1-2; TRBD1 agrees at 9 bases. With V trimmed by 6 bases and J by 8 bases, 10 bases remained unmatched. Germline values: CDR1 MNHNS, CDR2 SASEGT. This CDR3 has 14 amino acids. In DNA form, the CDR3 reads TGTGCCAGCAGGTCTACAGGGGGCAAGCGCGGCTACACCTTC. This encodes CASRSTGGKRGYTF.

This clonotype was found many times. CDR3: CASSSPTADTDTQYF. CDR3 coding DNA: TGTGCCAGCAGTTCACCGACAGCGGACACAGATACGCAGTATTTT. The chain links TRBV28 to TRBJ2-3; D may correspond to TRBD1 or TRBD2 (5 bases each). V dropped 4 bases and J dropped 2 bases, with 13 bases sitting between them. This CDR3 region has 15 residues. CDR1 MDHEN and CDR2 SYDVKM come from the germline V gene.

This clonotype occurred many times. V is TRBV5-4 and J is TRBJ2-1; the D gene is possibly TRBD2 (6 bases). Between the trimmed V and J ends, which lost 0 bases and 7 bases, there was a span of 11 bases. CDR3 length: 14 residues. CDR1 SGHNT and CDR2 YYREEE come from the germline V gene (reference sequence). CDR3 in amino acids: CASSLVPGRNEQFF. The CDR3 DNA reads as TGTGCCAGCAGCTTGGTCCCGGGGAGGAATGAGCAGTTCTTC.

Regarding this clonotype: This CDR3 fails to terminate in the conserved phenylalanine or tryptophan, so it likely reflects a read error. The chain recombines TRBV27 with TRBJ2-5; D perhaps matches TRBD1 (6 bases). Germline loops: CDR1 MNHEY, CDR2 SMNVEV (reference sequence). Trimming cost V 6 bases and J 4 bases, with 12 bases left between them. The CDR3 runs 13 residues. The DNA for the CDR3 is TGTGCCAGCAGACAGGGCTTGCGAGAGACCCAGTACTAC. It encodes CASRQGLRETQYY.

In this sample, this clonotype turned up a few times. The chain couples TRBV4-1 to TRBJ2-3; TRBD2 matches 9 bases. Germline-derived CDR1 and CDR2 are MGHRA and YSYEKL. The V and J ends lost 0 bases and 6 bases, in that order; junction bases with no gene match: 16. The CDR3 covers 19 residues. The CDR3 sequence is CASSQDKILAGLLGDTQYF. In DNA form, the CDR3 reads TGCGCCAGCAGCCAAGATAAGATCCTAGCGGGATTACTAGGGGATACGCAGTATTTT.

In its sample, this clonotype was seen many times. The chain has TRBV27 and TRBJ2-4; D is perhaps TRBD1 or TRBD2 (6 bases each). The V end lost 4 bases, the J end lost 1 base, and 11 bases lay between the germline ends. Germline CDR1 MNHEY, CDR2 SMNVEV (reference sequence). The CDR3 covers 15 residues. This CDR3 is CASSSSDRAKNIQYF. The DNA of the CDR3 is TGTGCCAGCAGTTCTAGCGACAGGGCCAAAAACATTCAGTACTTC.

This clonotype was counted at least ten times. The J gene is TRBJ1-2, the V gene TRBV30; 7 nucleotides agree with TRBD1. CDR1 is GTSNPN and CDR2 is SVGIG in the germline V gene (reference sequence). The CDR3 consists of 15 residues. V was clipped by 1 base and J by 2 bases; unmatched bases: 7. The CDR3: CAWSANRDSNYGYTF. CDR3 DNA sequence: TGTGCCTGGAGTGCTAACCGGGACAGCAACTATGGCTACACCTTC.

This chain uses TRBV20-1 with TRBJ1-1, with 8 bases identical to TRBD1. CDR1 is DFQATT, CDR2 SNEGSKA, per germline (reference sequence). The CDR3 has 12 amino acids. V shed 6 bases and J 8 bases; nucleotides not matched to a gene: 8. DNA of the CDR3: TGCAGTGCGACGGGACAGGACATAGAAGCTTTCTTT. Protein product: CSATGQDIEAFF.

This chain's CDR3 is CSVVPRENPETQYF. CDR3 sequence (DNA): TGCAGCGTTGTACCCAGGGAAAACCCAGAGACCCAGTACTTC. This chain uses TRBV29-1 with TRBJ2-5; maybe TRBD1 (5 bases). V shed 4 bases and J shed 4 bases, with 16 bases lying between them. This CDR3 has 14 amino acids. Germline V gene data show CDR1 as SQVTM and CDR2 as ANQGSEA.

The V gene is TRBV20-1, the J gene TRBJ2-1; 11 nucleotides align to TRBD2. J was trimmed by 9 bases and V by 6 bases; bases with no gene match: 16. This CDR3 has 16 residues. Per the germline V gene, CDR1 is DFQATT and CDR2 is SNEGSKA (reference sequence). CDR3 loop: CSAPHMPSGRWGEQFF. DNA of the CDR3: TGCAGTGCCCCACATATGCCTAGCGGGAGGTGGGGTGAGCAGTTCTTC.

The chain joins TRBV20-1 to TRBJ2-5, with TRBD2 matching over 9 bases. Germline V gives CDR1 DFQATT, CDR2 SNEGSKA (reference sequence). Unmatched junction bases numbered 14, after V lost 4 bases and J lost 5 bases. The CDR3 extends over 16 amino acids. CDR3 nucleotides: TGCAGTGCTAAAGCAGCTATAGCGGGAGTCTGGGAGACCCAGTACTTC. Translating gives CSAKAAIAGVWETQYF.

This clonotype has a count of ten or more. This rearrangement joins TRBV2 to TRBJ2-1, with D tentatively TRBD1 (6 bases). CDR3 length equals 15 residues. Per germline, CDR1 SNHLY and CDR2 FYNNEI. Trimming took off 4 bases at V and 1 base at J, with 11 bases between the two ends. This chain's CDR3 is CASSVPGESYNEQFF. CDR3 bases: TGTGCCAGCAGTGTGCCAGGGGAATCCTACAATGAGCAGTTCTTC.

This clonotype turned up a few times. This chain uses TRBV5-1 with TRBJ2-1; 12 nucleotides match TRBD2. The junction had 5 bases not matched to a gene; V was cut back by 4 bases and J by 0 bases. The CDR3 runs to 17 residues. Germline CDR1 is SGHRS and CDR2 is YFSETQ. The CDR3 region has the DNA TGCGCCAGCAGCCCCGGACTAGCGGGACGCTCCTACAATGAGCAGTTCTTC. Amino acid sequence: CASSPGLAGRSYNEQFF.

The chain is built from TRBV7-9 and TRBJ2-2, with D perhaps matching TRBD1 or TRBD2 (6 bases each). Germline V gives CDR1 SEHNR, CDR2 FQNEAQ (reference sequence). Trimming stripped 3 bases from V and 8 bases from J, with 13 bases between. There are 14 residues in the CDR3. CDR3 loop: CASSFGGPSGELFF. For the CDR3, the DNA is TGTGCCAGCAGCTTCGGGGGCCCATCGGGGGAGCTGTTTTTT.

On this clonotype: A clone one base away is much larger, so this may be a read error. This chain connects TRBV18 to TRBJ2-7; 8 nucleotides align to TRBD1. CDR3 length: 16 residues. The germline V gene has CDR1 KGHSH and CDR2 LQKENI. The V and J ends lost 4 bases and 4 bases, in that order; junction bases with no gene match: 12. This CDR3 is CASSLGKTGVRYEQYF. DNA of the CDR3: TGTGCCAGCTCACTCGGAAAGACAGGGGTTCGGTACGAGCAGTACTTC.

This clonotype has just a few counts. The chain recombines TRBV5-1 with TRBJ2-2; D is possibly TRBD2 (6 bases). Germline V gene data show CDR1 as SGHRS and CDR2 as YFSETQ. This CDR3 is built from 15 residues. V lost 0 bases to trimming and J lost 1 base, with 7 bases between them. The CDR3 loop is CASSLGGENTGELFF. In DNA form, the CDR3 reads TGCGCCAGCAGCTTGGGCGGGGAGAACACCGGGGAGCTGTTTTTT.

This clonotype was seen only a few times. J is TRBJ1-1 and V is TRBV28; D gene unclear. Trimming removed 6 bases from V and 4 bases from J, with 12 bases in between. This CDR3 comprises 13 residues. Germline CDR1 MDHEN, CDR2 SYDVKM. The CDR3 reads CASSVHPGTEAFF. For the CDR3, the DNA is TGTGCCAGCAGCGTCCATCCGGGCACTGAAGCTTTCTTT.

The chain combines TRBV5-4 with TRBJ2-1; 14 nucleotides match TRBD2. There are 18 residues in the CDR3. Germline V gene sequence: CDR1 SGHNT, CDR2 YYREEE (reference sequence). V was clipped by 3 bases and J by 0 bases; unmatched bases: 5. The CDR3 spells CASSSGLAGVFSYNEQFF. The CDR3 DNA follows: TGTGCCAGCAGCTCGGGACTAGCGGGAGTATTCTCCTACAATGAGCAGTTCTTC.

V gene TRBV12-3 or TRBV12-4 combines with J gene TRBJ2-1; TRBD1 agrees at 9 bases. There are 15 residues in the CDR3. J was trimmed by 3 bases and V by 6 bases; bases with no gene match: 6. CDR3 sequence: CASSLRQGVYNEQFF. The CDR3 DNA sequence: TGTGCCAGCAGCCTTCGACAGGGGGTCTACAATGAGCAGTTCTTC.